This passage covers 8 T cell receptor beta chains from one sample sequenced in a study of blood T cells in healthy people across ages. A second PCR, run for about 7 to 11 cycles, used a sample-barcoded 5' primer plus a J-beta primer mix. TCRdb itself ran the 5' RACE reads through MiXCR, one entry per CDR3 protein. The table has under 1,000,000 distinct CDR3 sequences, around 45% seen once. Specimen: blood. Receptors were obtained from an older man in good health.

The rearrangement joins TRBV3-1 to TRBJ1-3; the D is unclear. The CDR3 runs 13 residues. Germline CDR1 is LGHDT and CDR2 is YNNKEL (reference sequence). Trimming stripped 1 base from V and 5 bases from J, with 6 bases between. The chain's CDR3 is CASSQGRRNTIYF. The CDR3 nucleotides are TGTGCCAGCAGCCAAGGGCGTAGAAACACCATATATTTT.

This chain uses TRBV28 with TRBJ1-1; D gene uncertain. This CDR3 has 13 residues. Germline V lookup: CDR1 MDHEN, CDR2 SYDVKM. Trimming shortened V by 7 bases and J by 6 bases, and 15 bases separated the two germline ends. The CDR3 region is CASNPPGRPEAFF. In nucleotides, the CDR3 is TGTGCCAGCAACCCCCCGGGCAGGCCTGAAGCTTTCTTT.

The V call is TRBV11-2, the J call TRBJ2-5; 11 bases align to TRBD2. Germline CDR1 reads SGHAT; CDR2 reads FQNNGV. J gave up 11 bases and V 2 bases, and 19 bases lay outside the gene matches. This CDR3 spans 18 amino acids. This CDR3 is CASSLWASGRRVDNEQYF. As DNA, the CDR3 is TGTGCCAGCAGCTTATGGGCTAGCGGGAGGAGAGTAGACAATGAGCAGTACTTC.

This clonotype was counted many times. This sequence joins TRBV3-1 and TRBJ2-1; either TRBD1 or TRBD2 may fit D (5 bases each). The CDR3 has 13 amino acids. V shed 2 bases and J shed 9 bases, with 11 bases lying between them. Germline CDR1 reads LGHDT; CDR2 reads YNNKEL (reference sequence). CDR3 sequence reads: CASSQSRGSEQFF. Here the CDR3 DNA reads TGTGCCAGCAGCCAATCGAGGGGATCTGAGCAGTTCTTC.

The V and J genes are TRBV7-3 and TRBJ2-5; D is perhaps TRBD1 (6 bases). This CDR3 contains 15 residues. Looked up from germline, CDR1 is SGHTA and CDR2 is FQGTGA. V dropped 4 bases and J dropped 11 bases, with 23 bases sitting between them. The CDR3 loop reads CASSSPQGSSSKQYF. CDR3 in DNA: TGTGCCAGCAGCTCCCCGCAGGGGTCCTCTTCCAAGCAGTACTTC.

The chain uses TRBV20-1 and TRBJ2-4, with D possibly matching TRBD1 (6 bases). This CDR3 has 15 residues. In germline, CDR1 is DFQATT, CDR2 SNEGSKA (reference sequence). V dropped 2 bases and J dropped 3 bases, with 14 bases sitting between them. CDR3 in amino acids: CSARQGNFDKNIQYF. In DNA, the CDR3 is TGCAGTGCTAGACAGGGGAACTTTGACAAAAACATTCAGTACTTC.

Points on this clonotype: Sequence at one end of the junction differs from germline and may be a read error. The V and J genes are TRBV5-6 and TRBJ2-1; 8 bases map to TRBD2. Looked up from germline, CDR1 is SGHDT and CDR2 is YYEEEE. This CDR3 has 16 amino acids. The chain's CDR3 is CASSLAQREWYTEQFF. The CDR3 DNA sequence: TGTGCCAGCAGCCTCGCCCAGCGGGAGTGGTACACTGAGCAGTTCTTC.

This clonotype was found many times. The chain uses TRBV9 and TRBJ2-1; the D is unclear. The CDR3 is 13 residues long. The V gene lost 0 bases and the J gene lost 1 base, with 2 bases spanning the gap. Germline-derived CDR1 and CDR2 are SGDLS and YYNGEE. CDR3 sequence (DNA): TGTGCCAGCAGCGTAGAGTCCTACAATGAGCAGTTCTTC. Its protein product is CASSVESYNEQFF. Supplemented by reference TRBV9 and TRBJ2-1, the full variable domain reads DSGVTQTPKHLITATGQRVTLRCSPRSGDLSVYWYQQSLDQGLQFLIQYYNGEERAKGNILERFSAQQFPDLHSELNLSSLELGDSALYFCASSVESYNEQFFGPGTRLTVL.